A single T cell receptor (beta chain) is shown here with its context. Produced via immunoSEQ multiplex PCR; TCRdb's table is partial and in-frame only. The data show approximately 94,000 clones, with approximately 91% seen just once and around 0.15% held by the top ten. The data derive from a study of siplizumab effects on memory and regulatory T cells. Germline CDR1 and CDR2: MRHNA and SNTAGT. The ends were cut back, 5 bases at V and 2 bases at J, with 6 bases in the middle. CDR3 length equals 12 residues. This chain connects TRBV6-4 to TRBJ2-5, with D unclear. Sequenced input: CD4+ T cells sorted from blood. The source of this sequence is a human donor in good health. CDR3 bases: TGTGCCAGCAGTTCGAGTCAAGAGACCCAGTACTTC. This sequence encodes CASSSSQETQYF.